This T cell receptor (beta chain) appears in the sequencing data of a study of OX40 agonist ivuxolimab in advanced cancers. Concerning this clone itself: The antigen is not known.

There are 13 residues in the CDR3. The V and J ends lost 2 bases and 1 base respectively, with 4 bases between them. Per germline, CDR1 MNHEY and CDR2 SVGAGI. Clones were read by immunoSEQ multiplex PCR, and TCRdb kept only the in-frame ones, dropping some. The table lists roughly 70,000 clones, over 80% of them singletons. Study-level points and caveats: A proportion of nonresponders additionally exhibited low normalized T-cell clonal expansion.

The chain has TRBV6-5 and TRBJ2-3, with unresolved D. This sequence was found in an adult with an advanced solid tumor such as melanoma, head and neck, liver or kidney cancer. This material consisted of CD4+ or CD8+ T cells sorted from blood, taken in a trial of the OX40 agonist ivuxolimab. The CDR3: CASSYDGTDTQYF. In nucleotides, the CDR3 is TGTGCCAGCAGTTACGACGGCACAGATACGCAGTATTTT.